This is a list of T cell receptor beta chains from one sample in a study of shared clonotypes between healthy human individuals. The repertoire was sequenced with immunoSEQ multiplex PCR; TCRdb's copy has only in-frame clones and lacks some. Found here are over 2 million clones, about 94% of them singletons; the top ten hold 0.85% to 1.3%. Material: naive CD8+ T cells sorted from blood. The receptors come from a young man in good health. CDR3s include the opening cysteine and the closing phenylalanine or tryptophan. The size entry is marked missing in some rows and otherwise reads once, few, many or a size class.

TRBJ1-2 | TRBV13 | 12 | NA | CASSQDSYGYTF
TRBJ2-3 | TRBV10-1 | 16 | NA | CASSGGGRGNTDTQYF
TRBJ2-3 | TRBV7-9 | 15 | NA | CASSALGNPTDTQYF
TRBJ2-1 | TRBV5-6 | 15 | NA | CASSTWTLSYNEQFF
TRBJ2-1 | TRBV5-6 | 14 | NA | CASSSWSGANEQFF
TRBJ2-7 | TRBV19 | 14 | NA | CASRIGAGDYEQYF
TRBJ1-1 | TRBV28 | 15 | NA | CASSLISLGGTEAFF
TRBJ2-1 | TRBV7-9 | 13 | NA | CASSSDGYNEQFF
TRBJ2-7 | TRBV11-2 | 14 | NA | CASSFRDRTYEQYF
TRBJ2-7 | TRBV28 | 11 | once | CAIQGNDEQYF
TRBJ1-4 | TRBV21-1 | 13 | NA | CARGQGGSEKLFF
TRBJ1-6 | TRBV9 | 17 | NA | CASSDPPGTGSGSPLHF
TRBJ2-1 | TRBV4-1 | 12 | NA | CASDDGRREQFF
TRBJ2-7 | TRBV5-6 | 14 | NA | CASSSMTKGYEQYF
TRBJ2-7 | TRBV28 | 15 | NA | CASSLGTGVSYEQYF
TRBJ2-7 | TRBV11-2 | 15 | NA | CASSLVSAGTYEQYF
TRBJ2-2 | TRBV7-9 | 13 | NA | CASSILGAGELFF
TRBJ1-2 | TRBV29-1 | 14 | NA | CSVPSGQGYYGYTF
TRBJ2-7 | TRBV25-1 | 15 | NA | CASSEYRTGNYEQYF
TRBJ2-5 | TRBV6-5 | 16 | NA | CASSSSPGTGLETQYF
TRBJ2-7 | TRBV6-5 | 14 | few | CASSYGTGGLEQYF
TRBJ2-2 | TRBV10-3 | 13 | NA | CALADSNTGELFF
TRBJ1-1 | TRBV9 | 14 | once | CASSGDSLNTEAFF
TRBJ2-1 | TRBV10-3 | 16 | NA | CAISELAGGTYNEQFF
TRBJ2-1 | TRBV7-6 | 17 | NA | CASSFSGLAGGYNEQFF
TRBJ2-6 | TRBV5-4 | 15 | NA | CASSLGGLGANVLTF
TRBJ1-6 | TRBV28 | 13 | NA | CASSFGGNSPLHF
TRBJ2-5 | TRBV25-1 | 18 | NA | CASSARWGLAGRGETQYF
TRBJ2-7 | TRBV10-2 | 14 | NA | CASSELALSYEQYF
TRBJ1-2 | TRBV9 | 15 | NA | CASSVVGTGHYGYTF
TRBJ2-5 | TRBV29-1 | 13 | NA | CSVGAGVHETQYF
TRBJ2-3 | TRBV27 | 14 | NA | CASSLARYTDTQYF
TRBJ1-1 | TRBV27 | 14 | NA | CASMNMGSYTEAFF
TRBJ2-5 | TRBV7-2 | 17 | NA | CASSLVVGTSPALTQYF
TRBJ1-5 | TRBV28 | 17 | NA | CASSLLPVWGHNQPQHF
TRBJ1-1 | TRBV2 | 14 | NA | CASSGYPQGAEAFF
TRBJ2-7 | TRBV11-2 | 13 | NA | CASSPGGSYEQYF
TRBJ2-7 | TRBV6-1 | 15 | NA | CASKYPAQGVYEQYF
TRBJ2-3 | TRBV9 | 17 | NA | CASSVGTSGGFTDTQYF
TRBJ2-3 | TRBV4-3 | 14 | NA | CASSEERESDTQYF
TRBJ2-5 | TRBV27 | 15 | NA | CASSLSRGRGETQYF
TRBJ2-5 | TRBV9 | 14 | NA | CASSVGGGTPTQYF
TRBJ2-7 | TRBV4-1 | 16 | NA | CASSQRSPTVSYEQYF